These 29 T cell receptor beta chains came from one sample sequenced in a study of PD-1 blockade in classical Hodgkin lymphoma. The table came from immunoSEQ multiplex PCR; TCRdb's copy has only in-frame clones and leaves some out. The sample carries tens of thousands of clones, 78% recorded once. Noted time point: cycle 4 day 1 (C4D1), after 6 weeks of nivolumab. Every single patient, without exception, relapsed after autologous stem cell transplantation, and brentuximab vedotin exposure varied. The sequenced sample was peripheral blood mononuclear cells (PBMCs), obtained before the fourth cycle of nivolumab. The source is a human donor with classical Hodgkin lymphoma.

The count of this clone is one. CDR3 nucleotide sequence: TGTGCCAGTCTTTCCACAGATACGCAGTATTTT. Translation gives CASLSTDTQYF. This sequence joins TRBV7-2 and TRBJ2-3; D not resolved. Germline CDR1 and CDR2: SGHTA and FQGNSA. Trimming shortened V by 9 bases and J by 2 bases, and 6 bases separated the two germline ends. The CDR3 covers 11 residues.

The chain combines TRBV19 with TRBJ1-1; 7 bases fit TRBD1. This CDR3 has 13 amino acids. V shed 7 bases, J shed 4 bases, and the junction held 6 bases outside the gene matches. Germline V CDR1 and CDR2: LNHDA, SQIVND (reference sequence). The CDR3 sequence: CASTQTGFTEAFF. The CDR3 DNA is TGTGCCAGTACCCAGACAGGGTTCACTGAAGCTTTCTTT.

The genes are TRBV5-1 and TRBJ2-3; D uncertain. The CDR3 spans 15 residues. V dropped 0 bases and J dropped 0 bases, with 8 bases sitting between them. From germline, CDR1 is SGHRS and CDR2 YFSETQ. CDR3 in DNA: TGCGCCAGCAGCTTGGACCCAACTAGCACAGATACGCAGTATTTT. This encodes CASSLDPTSTDTQYF.

This chain uses TRBV28 with TRBJ1-3; unclear D gene. CDR1 and CDR2 from the germline V gene are MDHEN and SYDVKM. V lost 4 bases, J lost 2 bases, and 9 bases lay in between. The CDR3 totals 14 residues. The CDR3 DNA reads as TGTGCCAGCAGTTATGGGAGTACTGGAAACACCATATATTTT. Protein product: CASSYGSTGNTIYF.

This rearrangement joins TRBV6-5 to TRBJ1-5; 7 bases line up with TRBD1. V shed 2 bases, J shed 1 base, and the junction held 2 bases outside the gene matches. The germline CDR1 and CDR2 sequences are MNHEY and SVGAGI. The CDR3 is made up of 15 amino acids. This CDR3 is CASSYGGQSNQPQHF. The CDR3 nucleotides are TGTGCCAGCAGTTACGGGGGACAGAGCAATCAGCCCCAGCATTTT.

V gene TRBV5-8 combines with J gene TRBJ1-5; D is ambiguous. The CDR3 extends over 13 amino acids. Germline values: CDR1 SGHTS, CDR2 YDEGEE. Trimming stripped 4 bases from V and 13 bases from J, with 18 bases between. DNA of the CDR3: TGTGCCAGCAGCCACGACACGATAAGCCTACAGCATTTT. It encodes CASSHDTISLQHF.

This clone was detected only a few times. This sequence joins TRBV28 and TRBJ1-5, with 7 bases identical to TRBD1. Germline trimming cut 7 bases from V and 0 bases from J; bases unmatched to any gene: 3. The CDR3 loop spans 14 amino acids. CDR1 is MDHEN and CDR2 is SYDVKM in the germline V gene. The CDR3 DNA follows: TGTGCCAGCACCCAGGGGGGTAGCAATCAGCCCCAGCATTTT. It is translated as CASTQGGSNQPQHF.

This clone has a handful of counts. The chain carries TRBV19 and TRBJ1-2, with D perhaps TRBD1 (6 bases). V lost 6 bases and J lost 0, with 17 bases in between. Germline assignment: CDR1 LNHDA and CDR2 SQIVND (reference sequence). CDR3 size: 16 residues. CDR3: CASSNRGGLANYGYTF. The CDR3, as DNA: TGTGCCAGTAGCAATCGAGGGGGGCTAGCTAACTATGGCTACACCTTC.

In its sample, this clone was seen once. The rearrangement joins TRBV4-2 to TRBJ2-3, with TRBD1 matching 9 bases. The CDR3 spans 16 residues. Germline V gene lookup returns CDR1 LGHNA and CDR2 YNFKEQ. The J segment lost 0 bases and the V segment lost 5 bases, leaving 6 bases of the junction unmatched. The CDR3 DNA sequence: TGTGCCAGCAGCGGCTACAGGGGGCAGAGCACAGATACGCAGTATTTT. Its protein product is CASSGYRGQSTDTQYF.

The chain joins TRBV6-6 to TRBJ1-6, with no clear D. The germline V gene encodes CDR1 MNHNY and CDR2 SVGAGI (reference sequence). This CDR3 comprises 15 residues. V gave up 4 bases and J gave up 10 bases, with 17 bases separating them. CDR3 bases: TGTGCCAGCAGTTTTTGGGCAGGAGGGTCATCACCCCTCCACTTT. This sequence encodes CASSFWAGGSSPLHF.

The sample holds a few counts of this clone. V gene TRBV4-1 combines with J gene TRBJ2-1; 9 nucleotides match TRBD2. Germline values: CDR1 MGHRA, CDR2 YSYEKL. The CDR3 spans 16 residues. V lost 0 bases, J lost 10 bases, and 10 bases stayed unmatched. For the CDR3, the DNA is TGCGCCAGCAGCCAAGACGCGGGAGGGGGACGATGGGAGCAGTTCTTC. Translated, it gives CASSQDAGGGRWEQFF.

In its sample, this clone was seen once. J is TRBJ1-1 and V is TRBV5-1; 7 nucleotides line up with TRBD1. In germline, CDR1 is SGHRS, CDR2 YFSETQ. The CDR3 covers 16 residues. Trimming at V came to 0 bases and at J to 1 base, leaving 6 bases not matched to a gene. Here the CDR3 DNA reads TGCGCCAGCAGCTTGGAAAGGGGGCTTCAGAACACTGAAGCTTTCTTT. Translated: CASSLERGLQNTEAFF.

The chain is built from TRBV6-1 and TRBJ1-5, with TRBD1 matching 8 bases. The CDR3 is 20 amino acids. Germline loops: CDR1 MNHNS, CDR2 SASEGT. With V trimmed by 0 bases and J by 0 bases, 13 bases remained unmatched. CDR3 residues: CASSEALRDRRVYSNQPQHF. CDR3 DNA: TGTGCCAGCAGTGAAGCGCTTAGGGACAGGAGAGTTTATAGCAATCAGCCCCAGCATTTT.

The chain joins TRBV7-2 to TRBJ1-1; D is uncertain. The CDR3 contains 17 residues. Trimming removed 3 bases from V and 2 bases from J, with 19 bases in between. CDR1 is SGHTA, CDR2 FQGNSA, per germline. The CDR3 loop is CASSFGEGRSINTEAFF. CDR3 DNA sequence: TGTGCCAGCAGCTTCGGGGAAGGTAGAAGTATCAACACTGAAGCTTTCTTT.

V usage is TRBV7-8 and J usage is TRBJ2-7, with TRBD2 identical over 12 bases. The CDR3 contains 17 residues. Germline V gives CDR1 SGHVS, CDR2 FQNEAQ. The V gene end was trimmed by 1 base and the J gene end by 3 bases; junction bases not matched to a gene: 7. The CDR3 spells CASSLGIRTSGNYEQYF. CDR3 in DNA: TGTGCCAGCAGCTTAGGGATTCGGACTAGCGGGAACTACGAGCAGTACTTC.

The rearrangement links TRBV10-3 to TRBJ2-2; the D call may be TRBD1 or TRBD2 (5 bases each). Germline loops: CDR1 ENHRY, CDR2 SYGVKD. The CDR3 extends over 14 amino acids. V lost 4 bases to trimming and J lost 7 bases, with 13 bases between them. The CDR3 nucleotides read TGTGCCATCAGTGGGGACCTTTTCGACGGGGAGCTGTTTTTT. Translated, it gives CAISGDLFDGELFF.

The rearrangement joins TRBV11-3 to TRBJ2-1; 12 nucleotides align to TRBD2. The CDR3 length is 17 residues. Germline values: CDR1 SGHNT, CDR2 YENEEA. The junction had 6 bases not matched to a gene; V was cut back by 5 bases and J by 1 base. CDR3 region: CASSAGTSGPSYNEQFF. Written as DNA, the CDR3 is TGTGCCAGCAGCGCCGGGACTAGCGGGCCATCCTACAATGAGCAGTTCTTC.

This sequence joins TRBV7-8 and TRBJ2-2; no definite D call. Trimming shortened V by 1 base and J by 5 bases, and 8 bases separated the two germline ends. Germline V CDR1 and CDR2: SGHVS, FQNEAQ. This CDR3 spans 14 amino acids. CDR3 amino acids: CASSLVSRTGELFF. The CDR3 coding sequence is TGTGCCAGCAGCTTAGTCAGTCGGACCGGGGAGCTGTTTTTT.

The chain joins TRBV6-6 to TRBJ2-7, with D hard to call. Germline-derived CDR1 and CDR2 are MNHNY and SVGAGI (reference sequence). The germline V and J ends were trimmed by 3 bases and 0 bases, with 9 bases remaining between them. This CDR3 is 14 amino acids long. The CDR3 DNA follows: TGTGCCAGCAGTTATAGGCAGGTCTCCTACGAGCAGTACTTC. Amino acids: CASSYRQVSYEQYF.

The chain links TRBV7-2 to TRBJ2-7; TRBD2 matches at 11 bases. In germline, CDR1 is SGHTA, CDR2 FQGNSA. V trimming: 6 bases; J trimming: 2 bases; junction bases outside the gene matches: 3. The CDR3 runs to 14 residues. CDR3 DNA: TGTGCCAGCAGAACTAGCGGGGGCACCTACGAGCAGTACTTC. It is translated as CASRTSGGTYEQYF.

This chain uses TRBV28 with TRBJ2-3; TRBD2 aligns across 7 bases. CDR1 is MDHEN, CDR2 SYDVKM, per germline. The CDR3 is made up of 16 amino acids. Trimming at V came to 4 bases and at J to 3 bases, leaving 10 bases not matched to a gene. CDR3 nucleotides: TGTGCCAGCAGTTCCGGAGCGGGATACGGGACAGATACGCAGTATTTT. Translating gives CASSSGAGYGTDTQYF.

This chain uses TRBV29-1 with TRBJ1-2; TRBD1 is a possible D gene (5 bases). The V gene's germline CDR1 is SQVTM and CDR2 ANQGSEA. CDR3 length: 14 amino acids. CDR3 amino acids: CSALAGFFGYGYTF. The CDR3 region has the DNA TGCAGTGCCTTGGCAGGGTTTTTTGGGTATGGCTACACCTTC. Full variable domain (rest looked up from reference TRBV29-1 and TRBJ1-2): SAVISQKPSRDICQRGTSLTIQCQVDSQVTMMFWYRQQPGQSLTLIATANQGSEATYESGFVIDKFPISRPNLTFSTLTVSNMSPEDSSIYLCSALAGFFGYGYTFGSGTRLTVV.

The chain has TRBV19 and TRBJ1-2; weak D call: TRBD1 (6 bases). V shed 7 bases and J shed 10 bases, with 19 bases lying between them. Per the germline V gene, CDR1 is LNHDA and CDR2 is SQIVND (reference sequence). This CDR3 spans 13 amino acids. The CDR3, as DNA: TGTGCCAGTACCAATGAAGAGGGGGTGGACTACACCTTC. Translated: CASTNEEGVDYTF.

The chain combines TRBV19 with TRBJ1-6, with 9 bases lining up with TRBD1. The CDR3 sequence is 17 residues long. The germline gives CDR1 LNHDA, CDR2 SQIVND (reference sequence). V dropped 7 bases and J dropped 9; count of bases not matched to a gene: 16. For the CDR3, the DNA is TGTGCCAGTACCTTATACCCGGACAGGGGAGAAAGTTCACCCCTCCACTTT. It specifies CASTLYPDRGESSPLHF.

This clone was counted a single time. The V gene is TRBV6-1, the J gene TRBJ1-3; no reliable D call. V was cut by 4 bases and J by 0 bases, with 7 bases left in between. The CDR3 extends over 14 amino acids. Germline CDR1 MNHNS, CDR2 SASEGT. The CDR3 loop reads CASSGWSSGNTIYF. The DNA for the CDR3 is TGTGCCAGCAGTGGTTGGAGCTCTGGAAACACCATATATTTT.

This chain connects TRBV10-3 to TRBJ2-5; 11 bases are shared with TRBD2. The V gene's germline CDR1 is ENHRY and CDR2 SYGVKD. J gave up 0 bases and V 10 bases, and 4 bases lay outside the gene matches. The CDR3 consists of 14 residues. Here the CDR3 DNA reads TGTGCCACCCAACTAGCGGGAGACCAAGAGACCCAGTACTTC. Amino acids: CATQLAGDQETQYF.

The chain is built from TRBV18 and TRBJ1-6, with 8 bases matching TRBD1. Germline V gene lookup returns CDR1 KGHSH and CDR2 LQKENI. The CDR3 is made up of 14 amino acids. Trimming removed 3 bases from V and 12 bases from J; junction bases left unmatched: 7. This chain's CDR3 is CASSPGTGDRPLHF. For the CDR3, the DNA is TGTGCCAGCTCACCCGGGACAGGAGATAGACCCCTCCACTTT.

The V and J genes are TRBV19 and TRBJ2-1; 8 bases align to TRBD2. Germline values: CDR1 LNHDA, CDR2 SQIVND (reference sequence). The V gene end was trimmed by 7 bases and the J gene end by 7 bases; junction bases not matched to a gene: 12. The CDR3 is made up of 15 amino acids. The CDR3 bases are TGTGCCAGTACCGTTACCCGGGAGGGGACGAATGAGCAGTTCTTC. Translating it yields CASTVTREGTNEQFF.

The chain carries TRBV7-9 and TRBJ2-1; D might be TRBD1 or TRBD2, each matching 5 bases. The V gene lost 5 bases and the J gene lost 10 bases, with 18 bases spanning the gap. There are 14 residues in the CDR3. The germline V gene encodes CDR1 SEHNR and CDR2 FQNEAQ (reference sequence). The CDR3 is CASSTLRGPAEQFF. The CDR3 DNA sequence: TGTGCCAGCAGCACACTCCGGGGACCAGCCGAGCAGTTCTTC.